Below are 22 T cell receptor beta chains sequenced from a single sample in a study of T cell responses to AZD1222 COVID-19 vaccine. Profiled with immunoSEQ multiplex PCR; TCRdb holds only in-frame clones, not every one. This table has tens of thousands of clones, 80% to 85% appearing once. The sample in question was peripheral blood, obtained on day 0 of AZD1222 vaccination. Receptors originate from an adult in good health.

This chain joins TRBV4-2 and TRBJ2-7; TRBD2 might be the D (6 bases). Trimming took 0 bases from V and 3 from J, leaving 12 bases between them. Germline V gives CDR1 LGHNA, CDR2 YNFKEQ. This CDR3 has 15 residues. The CDR3 sequence: CASSQEAGPSYEQYF. The DNA of the CDR3 is TGTGCCAGCAGCCAAGAGGCGGGGCCGAGCTACGAGCAGTACTTC.

The chain is built from TRBV10-1 and TRBJ1-5; tentative D call: TRBD1 (6 bases). The germline V and J ends were trimmed by 0 bases and 13 bases, with 13 bases remaining between them. In germline, CDR1 is WNHNN, CDR2 SYGVQD (reference sequence). CDR3 size: 13 residues. The CDR3 sequence is CASSESTTGGQHF. The CDR3 bases are TGCGCCAGCAGTGAGTCTACGACAGGAGGGCAGCATTTT.

The chain carries TRBV28 and TRBJ1-4; no definite D call. V was pared by 4 bases and J by 4 bases, with 13 bases between. Germline V gives CDR1 MDHEN, CDR2 SYDVKM. This CDR3 spans 15 amino acids. The CDR3: CASSSPQAVNEKLFF. CDR3 nucleotide sequence: TGTGCCAGCAGTTCCCCCCAGGCAGTTAATGAAAAACTGTTTTTT.

V usage is TRBV27 and J usage is TRBJ2-7; 7 bases are shared with TRBD2. The CDR3 sequence is 13 residues long. The V gene's germline CDR1 is MNHEY and CDR2 SMNVEV (reference sequence). The V segment lost 6 bases and the J segment 0 bases; nucleotides outside the gene matches: 2. The CDR3 nucleotides read TGTGCCAGCAGGGCTAGCGGCTCCTACGAGCAGTACTTC. Its translation is CASRASGSYEQYF.

The chain uses TRBV3-1 (or the pseudogene TRBV3-2) and TRBJ2-1; D assignment may be TRBD1 or TRBD2 (5 bases each). V was shortened by 6 bases and J by 8 bases, with 17 bases between the two germline ends. CDR1 is LGHDT, CDR2 YNNKEL, per germline (reference sequence). This CDR3 is built from 14 residues. CDR3 nucleotides: TGTGCCAGCAGGTTTGGGGCCGGGGTCTATGAGCAGTTCTTC. It encodes CASRFGAGVYEQFF.

The genes are TRBV10-1 and TRBJ2-4; weak D call: TRBD2 (6 bases). The V and J ends lost 7 bases and 8 bases respectively, with 12 bases between them. Germline assignment: CDR1 WNHNN and CDR2 SYGVQD (reference sequence). The CDR3 sequence is 12 residues long. CDR3 DNA sequence: TGCGCCAGCACCCGATGGAGGGACATTCAGTACTTC. Protein sequence: CASTRWRDIQYF.

V is TRBV5-1 and J is TRBJ1-4, with TRBD1 matching 7 bases. Per germline, CDR1 SGHRS and CDR2 YFSETQ. The CDR3 has 16 amino acids. V trimming: 4 bases; J trimming: 4 bases; junction bases outside the gene matches: 10. CDR3 residues: CASSRDSPGGNEKLFF. DNA of the CDR3: TGCGCCAGCAGCCGGGACAGCCCCGGAGGTAATGAAAAACTGTTTTTT.

The gene calls are TRBV2 and TRBJ1-5; 7 bases fit TRBD1. Trimming took 5 bases from V and 6 from J; bases not matched to a gene: 13. The germline V gene encodes CDR1 SNHLY and CDR2 FYNNEI. This CDR3 spans 16 amino acids. In DNA form, the CDR3 reads TGTGCCAGCAGTCCCACTCGACAGGGCGTTCTTCAGCCCCAGCATTTT. Encoded protein: CASSPTRQGVLQPQHF.

This clone was observed a single time. V and J are TRBV6-5 and TRBJ1-4; a weak D match, TRBD1 (6 bases). This CDR3 is built from 15 residues. V gave up 2 bases and J gave up 7 bases, with 14 bases separating them. From germline, CDR1 is MNHEY and CDR2 SVGAGI. Here the CDR3 DNA reads TGTGCCAGCAGTTACCATTCCGGGACACCTGAAAAACTGTTTTTT. Its translation: CASSYHSGTPEKLFF.

The genes are TRBV3-1 (or the pseudogene TRBV3-2) and TRBJ2-7, with 11 bases matching TRBD1. Germline CDR1 LGHDT, CDR2 YNNKEL (reference sequence). The CDR3 sequence is 15 residues long. V was pared by 1 base and J by 4 bases, with 3 bases of the junction left unmatched. CDR3 DNA: TGTGCCAGCAGCCAAGGGGACAGGGGGACTTACGAGCAGTACTTC. It codes for CASSQGDRGTYEQYF.

V and J are TRBV30 and TRBJ2-2; D unclear. Germline V CDR1 and CDR2: GTSNPN, SVGIG (reference sequence). This CDR3 is 14 amino acids long. Trimming took off 0 bases at V and 5 bases at J, with 10 bases between the two ends. The CDR3 region is CAWSVLLETGELFF. DNA for the CDR3: TGTGCCTGGAGTGTACTGTTGGAGACCGGGGAGCTGTTTTTT.

The chain uses TRBV2 and TRBJ1-2, with 7 nucleotides matching TRBD1. The CDR3 extends over 12 amino acids. The germline CDR1 and CDR2 sequences are SNHLY and FYNNEI. V dropped 10 bases and J dropped 3; count of bases not matched to a gene: 5. CDR3 DNA sequence: TGTGCCATTCCGGGACAGTACTATGGCTACACCTTC. Translating gives CAIPGQYYGYTF.

The chain joins TRBV6-5 to TRBJ1-2, with no clear D. The V gene's germline CDR1 is MNHEY and CDR2 SVGAGI. The CDR3 consists of 14 residues. V was trimmed by 0 bases and J by 1 base, leaving 6 bases between them. The CDR3 nucleotides read TGTGCCAGCAGTTACTCCGGCAGTAACTATGGCTACACCTTC. It encodes CASSYSGSNYGYTF.

This chain joins TRBV13 and TRBJ2-7, with 9 positions matching TRBD2. Germline loops: CDR1 PRHDT, CDR2 FYEKMQ (reference sequence). CDR3 size: 14 residues. Unmatched junction bases numbered 3, after V lost 1 base and J lost 5 bases. CDR3 amino acids: CASSLVAGGNEQYF. CDR3 DNA sequence: TGTGCCAGCAGCTTAGTGGCGGGGGGGAACGAGCAGTACTTC.

CDR3 nucleotides: TGTGCCAGCAGCGTAGAGTCTCTAGCGGGGGTGAATGAGCAGTTCTTC. It translates to CASSVESLAGVNEQFF. The rearrangement joins TRBV9 to TRBJ2-1, with TRBD2 identical over 10 bases. J lost 7 bases, V lost 0 bases, and 7 bases had no gene match. The CDR3 is 16 residues long. Germline V gene sequence: CDR1 SGDLS, CDR2 YYNGEE. Drawing the rest from reference TRBV9 and TRBJ2-1, the complete variable domain is DSGVTQTPKHLITATGQRVTLRCSPRSGDLSVYWYQQSLDQGLQFLIQYYNGEERAKGNILERFSAQQFPDLHSELNLSSLELGDSALYFCASSVESLAGVNEQFFGPGTRLTVL.

This chain connects TRBV12-3 or TRBV12-4 to TRBJ2-1; tentative D call: TRBD1 (6 bases). CDR3 size: 12 residues. Trimming left V 6 bases short and J 10 bases short, with 13 bases between. CDR3 coding DNA: TGTGCCAGCAGCCCGCAGACAGGAGAGCAGTTCTTC. Protein sequence: CASSPQTGEQFF.

The chain carries TRBV5-1 and TRBJ1-4; TRBD1 matches at 10 bases. Trimming took 2 bases from V and 8 from J; bases not matched to a gene: 6. CDR3 length: 15 amino acids. Germline V gives CDR1 SGHRS, CDR2 YFSETQ. The CDR3 nucleotides are TGCGCCAGCAGCTTAATGGGACAGGGGAACGAAAAACTGTTTTTT. Its protein product is CASSLMGQGNEKLFF.

This clone came up once. The chain is built from TRBV6-5 and TRBJ1-1; D is possibly TRBD1 (5 bases). Germline V gives CDR1 MNHEY, CDR2 SVGAGI. This CDR3 is 13 amino acids long. V was trimmed by 6 bases and J by 4 bases, leaving 12 bases between them. CDR3: CASSREGITEAFF. The CDR3 coding sequence is TGTGCCAGCAGCAGGGAAGGAATCACTGAAGCTTTCTTT.

This clone was seen more than once but under ten times. The chain uses TRBV5-8 and TRBJ1-2; D unresolved. Germline assignment: CDR1 SGHTS and CDR2 YDEGEE. V was cut by 2 bases and J by 5 bases, with 13 bases left in between. The CDR3 is 14 residues long. CDR3 nucleotides: TGTGCCAGCAGCTTTCCCTTTTCCGGATATGGCTACACCTTC. Protein sequence: CASSFPFSGYGYTF.

This clone showed up just a few times. The chain links TRBV4-1 to TRBJ1-3; D unclear. Trimming removed 4 bases at V and 1 base at J, with 26 bases between. Germline CDR1 reads MGHRA; CDR2 reads YSYEKL. CDR3 size: 20 residues. The CDR3 DNA is TGCGCCAGCAGCCCCTACTCGGGGAGGAGGGTGGGTTCTTCTGGAAACACCATATATTTT. Translation gives CASSPYSGRRVGSSGNTIYF.

The chain recombines TRBV19 with TRBJ2-2; weak D call: TRBD1 (6 bases). CDR1 LNHDA and CDR2 SQIVND come from the germline V gene (reference sequence). The CDR3 loop spans 16 amino acids. Trimming pared 4 bases from V and 0 bases from J, leaving 12 bases between. The CDR3 DNA follows: TGTGCCAGTAGTACAAGACAGGCCGCGAACACCGGGGAGCTGTTTTTT. Its translation is CASSTRQAANTGELFF.

The chain combines TRBV19 with TRBJ1-3, with D unclear. CDR3 size: 14 residues. Looked up from germline, CDR1 is LNHDA and CDR2 is SQIVND (reference sequence). This CDR3 reads CVSGSKSSGNTIYF. In DNA, the CDR3 is TGTGTAAGTGGTAGCAAAAGCTCTGGAAACACCATATATTTT.